Sequencing of this TCR beta chain was carried out in a study of T cells in Graves' hyperthyroidism and ophthalmopathy. Study information: Before any treatment, at initial diagnosis, peripheral blood was collected.

Study conclusions and caveats: A model using 13 V-J features told ophthalmopathy apart from stable hyperthyroidism.

This clonotype was detected many times. Antigen: not known. RNA transcripts provided the source from which TCR beta CDR3 regions were amplified. RT-PCR in the first round (using the HTBI primer set) targeted the TCR CDR3. TCRdb called the multiplex PCR reads again in MiXCR, with one record for every CDR3 protein. The sample lists 500,000 to 750,000 distinct CDR3 sequences; 14% were seen once. The V gene lost 2 bases and the J gene lost 6 bases, with 2 bases spanning the gap. Germline CDR1 and CDR2: MNHEY and SVGEGT. CDR3 length equals 11 residues. This clonotype originated in a young woman with Graves' ophthalmopathy. Sequenced: blood. The rearrangement uses TRBV6-2 or TRBV6-3 and TRBJ1-5; D not certain. CDR3 loop: CASSYPQPQHF. CDR3 nucleotides: TGTGCCAGCAGTTACCCTCAGCCCCAGCATTTT.